The rows below give T cell receptor beta chains drawn from one sample of a study of blood T cell repertoires in COVID-19. Clones were read by immunoSEQ multiplex PCR, and TCRdb kept only the in-frame ones, dropping some. The data hold about 100,000 clones, with around 83% observed a single time. The sequenced material came from peripheral blood. The receptors were gathered from a man between 70 and 80 years old with acute or convalescent COVID-19. Both conserved end residues are part of each CDR3. The order of the fields is J gene, V gene, CDR3 protein.

>TRBJ1-2|TRBV2
CASSRDRTSYGYTF
>TRBJ2-5|TRBV7-8
CASSRGTSGVQETQYF
>TRBJ2-7|TRBV9
CASSVGSGSYEQYF
>TRBJ2-7|TRBV12-3/TRBV12-4
CASSLAGVYEQYF
>TRBJ2-1|TRBV5-1
CASSLNLISSYNEQFF
>TRBJ1-5|TRBV19
CASTGQPGNQPQHF
>TRBJ1-4|TRBV18
CASSPNEQAGHEKLFF
>TRBJ1-1|TRBV3-1/TRBV3-2
CASSQQGDTEAFF
>TRBJ2-2|TRBV5-1
CASSLAAGLSTGELFF
>TRBJ2-5|TRBV10-1
CASSAGETQYF
>TRBJ2-1|TRBV5-1
CASKLSSQVNEQFF
>TRBJ2-3|TRBV21-1
CASSKVLAGGTDTQYF
>TRBJ1-4|TRBV7-9
CASSPRQGTNEKLFF
>TRBJ2-7|TRBV10-3
CAISESKGQAWRYEQYF
>TRBJ1-2|TRBV6-2/TRBV6-3
CASSYTPRGQYGYTF
>TRBJ1-2|TRBV27
CASSPRHIRGYGYTF
>TRBJ2-7|TRBV5-1
CASRTGQGYEQYF
>TRBJ1-6|TRBV13
CASSLDPGKNSPLHF
>TRBJ1-1|TRBV3-1/TRBV3-2
CASSLRVGGTEAFF
>TRBJ1-2|TRBV2
CASSGRVGGYTF